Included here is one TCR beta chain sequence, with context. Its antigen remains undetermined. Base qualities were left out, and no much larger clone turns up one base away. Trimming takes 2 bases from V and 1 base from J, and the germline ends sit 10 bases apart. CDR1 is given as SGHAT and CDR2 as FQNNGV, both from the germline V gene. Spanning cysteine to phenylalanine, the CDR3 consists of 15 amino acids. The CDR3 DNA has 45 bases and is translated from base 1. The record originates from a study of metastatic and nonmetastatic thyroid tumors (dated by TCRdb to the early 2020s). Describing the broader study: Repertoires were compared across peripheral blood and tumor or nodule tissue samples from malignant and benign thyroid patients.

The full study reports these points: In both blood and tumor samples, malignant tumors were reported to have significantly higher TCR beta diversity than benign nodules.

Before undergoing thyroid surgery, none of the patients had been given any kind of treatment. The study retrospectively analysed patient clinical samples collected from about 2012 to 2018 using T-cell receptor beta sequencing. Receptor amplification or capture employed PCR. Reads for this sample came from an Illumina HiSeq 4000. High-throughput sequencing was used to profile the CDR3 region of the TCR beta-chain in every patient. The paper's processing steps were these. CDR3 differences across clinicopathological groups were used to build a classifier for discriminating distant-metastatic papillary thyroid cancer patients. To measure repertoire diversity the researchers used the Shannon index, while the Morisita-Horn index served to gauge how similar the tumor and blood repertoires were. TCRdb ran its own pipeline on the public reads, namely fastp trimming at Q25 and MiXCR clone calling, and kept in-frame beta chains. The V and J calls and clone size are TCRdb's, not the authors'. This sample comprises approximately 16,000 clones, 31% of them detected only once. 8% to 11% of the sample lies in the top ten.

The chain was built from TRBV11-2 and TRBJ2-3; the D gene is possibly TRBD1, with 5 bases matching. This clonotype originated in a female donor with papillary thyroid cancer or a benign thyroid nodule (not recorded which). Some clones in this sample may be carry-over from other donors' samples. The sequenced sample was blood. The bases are TGTGCCAGCAGCTTATCCTTACAGGGCACAGATACGCAGTATTTT. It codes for CASSLSLQGTDTQYF.